The 20 T cell receptor beta chains given below trace back to one sample, sequenced in a study of cytomegalovirus exposure and HLA in healthy donors. Amplification used 60 Vbeta primers and 13 Jbeta primers. Method: immunoSEQ multiplex PCR; TCRdb's copy keeps in-frame clones and lacks some. The sample yields approximately 170,000 clones, 75% to 90% seen once. The sample was PBMCs. These receptors all come from a boy aged 2-9 years in good health and CMV-seronegative.

The V gene is TRBV15, the J gene TRBJ1-1; 10 bases map to TRBD1. The CDR3 is 20 amino acids. With V trimmed by 3 bases and J by 0 bases, 16 bases remained unmatched. The germline V gene has CDR1 LNHNV and CDR2 YYDKDF (reference sequence). This CDR3 reads CATSSPHDRGRGVMNTEAFF. The CDR3 DNA sequence: TGTGCCACCAGCAGTCCTCACGACAGGGGGCGAGGGGTAATGAACACTGAAGCTTTCTTT. The full variable domain, in which reference TRBV15 and TRBJ1-1 provide the parts outside the CDR3, is DAMVIQNPRYQVTQFGKPVTLSCSQTLNHNVMYWYQQKSSQAPKLLFHYYDKDFNNEADTPDNFQSRRPNTSFCFLDIRSPGLGDTAMYLCATSSPHDRGRGVMNTEAFFGQGTRLTVV.

The V gene is TRBV5-8, the J gene TRBJ1-3; tentative D call: TRBD1 (6 bases). Germline CDR1 is SGHTS and CDR2 is YDEGEE. Trimming took 6 bases from V and 3 from J, leaving 13 bases between them. The CDR3 covers 14 residues. The CDR3 DNA sequence: TGTGCCAGCACTCGGGGGGGCGTTGGAAACACCATATATTTT. Protein product: CASTRGGVGNTIYF.

The genes are TRBV30 and TRBJ1-1; TRBD1 agrees at 7 bases. The germline gives CDR1 GTSNPN, CDR2 SVGIG (reference sequence). The CDR3 totals 10 residues. With 5 bases clipped from V and 8 bases from J, the junction kept 2 bases outside the gene matches. CDR3 in amino acids: CAWGRGEAFF. CDR3 bases: TGTGCCTGGGGCAGGGGGGAAGCTTTCTTT.

The V call is TRBV18, the J call TRBJ1-3, with TRBD1 identical over 7 bases. With 2 bases clipped from V and 0 bases from J, the junction kept 4 bases outside the gene matches. Germline loops: CDR1 KGHSH, CDR2 LQKENI. The CDR3 extends over 16 amino acids. In nucleotides, the CDR3 is TGTGCCAGCTCACCAACGACAGGGAGCTCTGGAAACACCATATATTTT. It specifies CASSPTTGSSGNTIYF.

This chain uses TRBV10-2 with TRBJ2-1, with 8 bases lining up with TRBD2. Looked up from germline, CDR1 is WSHSY and CDR2 is SAAADI. With 6 bases clipped from V and 4 bases from J, the junction kept 11 bases outside the gene matches. This CDR3 is built from 16 residues. Here the CDR3 reads CASRGGGGGTYNEQFF. The CDR3 nucleotides read TGCGCCAGCAGGGGCGGGGGCGGGGGGACTTACAATGAGCAGTTCTTC.

The V gene is TRBV6-6, the J gene TRBJ1-2; TRBD1 matches 8 bases. This CDR3 has 14 amino acids. Per the germline V gene, CDR1 is MNHNY and CDR2 is SVGAGI (reference sequence). The trim removed 6 bases at V and 4 bases at J, leaving 7 bases unmatched. The CDR3 DNA reads as TGTGCCAGCAGCCCCACGGGACAGGCCTATGGCTACACCTTC. This codes for CASSPTGQAYGYTF.

This clone was observed a handful of times. CDR3 coding DNA: TGTGCCAGTAGTACCCCGCAGGGCGGCAATCAGCCCCAGCATTTT. Translated, it gives CASSTPQGGNQPQHF. J is TRBJ1-5 and V is TRBV19; maybe TRBD1 (5 bases). This CDR3 comprises 15 residues. The V gene's germline CDR1 is LNHDA and CDR2 SQIVND (reference sequence). V was clipped by 4 bases and J by 2 bases, with 12 bases between them.

This CDR3 reads CASSPHSGQVSTEAFF. CDR3 nucleotide sequence: TGTGCCAGCAGCCCCCATTCGGGACAGGTGAGCACTGAAGCTTTCTTT. The chain employs TRBV5-5 and TRBJ1-1; TRBD1 aligns across 8 bases. The germline CDR1 and CDR2 sequences are SGHKS and YYEKEE (reference sequence). After removal of 4 bases from V and 4 bases from J, the junction contained 12 bases not matched to a gene. There are 16 residues in the CDR3.

V is TRBV5-1 and J is TRBJ2-1; TRBD2 matches at 12 bases. Germline assignment: CDR1 SGHRS and CDR2 YFSETQ. The CDR3 is made up of 16 amino acids. Unmatched junction bases numbered 10, after V lost 4 bases and J lost 8 bases. CDR3 nucleotide sequence: TGCGCCAGCAGCCCCGGGGCTAGCGGGGGGGCTGATGAGCAGTTCTTC. This encodes CASSPGASGGADEQFF.

CDR3: CASSQEWVAVPDILGKETQYF. CDR3 in DNA: TGCGCCAGCAGCCAAGAATGGGTGGCGGTTCCGGACATTTTGGGGAAAGAGACCCAGTACTTC. The rearrangement uses TRBV4-3 and TRBJ2-5; D might be TRBD1 (5 bases). The germline V and J ends were trimmed by 0 bases and 3 bases, with 29 bases remaining between them. Germline CDR1 LGHNA, CDR2 YSLEER. The CDR3 runs 21 residues.

V is TRBV6-1 and J is TRBJ1-2; 8 nucleotides match TRBD1. This CDR3 is built from 14 residues. Per the germline V gene, CDR1 is MNHNS and CDR2 is SASEGT. Germline trimming cut 2 bases from V and 5 bases from J; bases unmatched to any gene: 4. The CDR3 coding sequence is TGTGCCAGCAGTGAAAGGACAGGGCATTATGGCTACACCTTC. Translated: CASSERTGHYGYTF.

This clone was seen a handful of times. The V and J genes are TRBV5-6 and TRBJ2-7, with 11 bases identical to TRBD2. Germline V gene sequence: CDR1 SGHDT, CDR2 YYEEEE. This CDR3 spans 14 amino acids. V lost 2 bases to trimming and J lost 4 bases; unmatched junction nucleotides: 2. CDR3: CASSFSGGGYEQYV. The CDR3 coding sequence is TGTGCCAGCAGCTTTAGCGGGGGGGGTTACGAGCAGTACGTC.

Concerning this clone itself: The CDR3 does not end in the conserved phenylalanine or tryptophan, so this is likely a read error. The rearrangement joins TRBV5-1 to TRBJ1-6, with a tentative D call TRBD1 (6 bases). V dropped 5 bases and J dropped 8 bases, with 17 bases sitting between them. This CDR3 contains 15 residues. CDR1 is SGHRS and CDR2 is YFSETQ in the germline V gene. In nucleotides, the CDR3 is TGCGCCAGCAGACCCACGGCGGGGGGCGATTCACCCCTCCACCTT. Its protein is CASRPTAGGDSPLHL.

The rearrangement uses TRBV4-1 and TRBJ2-2; D gene unclear. V lost 4 bases, J lost 5 bases, and 17 bases lay in between. The CDR3 runs to 16 residues. The V gene's germline CDR1 is MGHRA and CDR2 YSYEKL. For the CDR3, the DNA is TGCGCCAGCAGCCCTCCTCCGCTTTTTCGGACCGGGGAGCTGTTTTTT. This codes for CASSPPPLFRTGELFF.

The genes are TRBV28 and TRBJ1-2; TRBD1 is a possible D gene (6 bases). CDR3 length equals 19 residues. CDR1 and CDR2 (germline): MDHEN, SYDVKM. Trimming left V 1 base short and J 1 base short, with 22 bases between. The CDR3 DNA reads as TGTGCCAGCAGTTTATTATTGGGAGGGGGGGCGCATTTTAACTATGGCTACACCTTC. Its translation: CASSLLLGGGAHFNYGYTF.

The chain employs TRBV14 and TRBJ2-3; a weak D match, TRBD2 (6 bases). The CDR3 loop spans 14 amino acids. V was clipped by 1 base and J by 14 bases, with 19 bases between them. CDR1 and CDR2 (germline): SGHDN, FVKESK. The CDR3 region is CASSQGGPGTPRYF. CDR3 DNA sequence: TGTGCCAGCAGCCAAGGGGGCCCCGGGACTCCGCGGTATTTT. Variable domain in full (rest from reference TRBV14 and TRBJ2-3): EAGVTQFPSHSVIEKGQTVTLRCDPISGHDNLYWYRRVMGKEIKFLLHFVKESKQDESGMPNNRFLAERTGGTYSTLKVQPAELEDSGVYFCASSQGGPGTPRYFGPGTRLTVL.

This clone has only one observation. This chain links TRBV25-1 with TRBJ1-4; the match to TRBD1 covers 7 bases. V lost 8 bases and J lost 4; bases outside the gene matches: 7. Germline V CDR1 and CDR2: MGHDK, SYGVNS. This CDR3 is 14 amino acids long. CDR3 loop: CASGHRGGNEKLFF. In DNA, the CDR3 is TGTGCCAGCGGCCACAGGGGCGGTAATGAAAAACTGTTTTTT.

V gene TRBV27 combines with J gene TRBJ2-1; no definite D call. Trimming stripped 7 bases from V and 0 bases from J, with 13 bases between. The CDR3 is 15 residues long. Germline V gene lookup returns CDR1 MNHEY and CDR2 SMNVEV (reference sequence). The CDR3 DNA reads as TGTGCCAGCACCGGTGACACAAGCTCCTACAATGAGCAGTTCTTC. It specifies CASTGDTSSYNEQFF.

The chain combines TRBV19 with TRBJ2-3, with 7 positions matching TRBD2. V lost 3 bases to trimming and J lost 6 bases; unmatched junction nucleotides: 15. CDR1 LNHDA and CDR2 SQIVND come from the germline V gene (reference sequence). This CDR3 region has 17 residues. The CDR3 reads CASSMPLGGSVSDTQYF. CDR3 nucleotide sequence: TGTGCCAGTAGTATGCCCCTAGGCGGGAGTGTATCGGATACGCAGTATTTT.

The chain combines TRBV6-5 with TRBJ2-3; 9 bases are shared with TRBD1. CDR3 length: 16 amino acids. Trimming at V came to 2 bases and at J to 5 bases, leaving 8 bases not matched to a gene. CDR1 is MNHEY, CDR2 SVGAGI, per germline. This CDR3 is CASSYTGQGLGDTQYF. Here the CDR3 DNA reads TGTGCCAGCAGTTACACGGGACAGGGCTTGGGAGATACGCAGTATTTT.